These 10 T cell receptor beta chains originate from one sample sequenced in a study of response to subunit inactivated influenza vaccine. TCRdb reanalysed the RT-PCR reads using MiXCR and keeps one entry per CDR3 protein. The repertoire includes hundreds of thousands of distinct CDR3 sequences, approximately 15% of them detected once, and around 7.6% sits in the top ten. The starting material was PBMCs from blood, obtained approximately 15 days before vaccination. These TCRs come from a man between 45 and 60 years old who received an inactivated influenza vaccine.

There are a few counts of this clonotype. This chain connects TRBV6-1 to TRBJ2-7; TRBD1 matches 7 bases. V shed 6 bases, J shed 9 bases, and the junction held 11 bases outside the gene matches. The CDR3 extends over 13 amino acids. CDR1 MNHNS and CDR2 SASEGT come from the germline V gene. CDR3 sequence: CASSGTAGGGQYF. The CDR3 DNA follows: TGTGCCAGCAGCGGGACAGCCGGCGGTGGGCAGTACTTC.

There are many counts of this clonotype. The chain is built from TRBV5-1 and TRBJ2-3, with TRBD1 identical over 8 bases. In germline, CDR1 is SGHRS, CDR2 YFSETQ. The CDR3 totals 15 residues. V lost 5 bases, J lost 2 bases, and 7 bases stayed unmatched. This CDR3 is CASRSRTGNTDTQYF. The CDR3 region has the DNA TGCGCCAGCAGATCTAGGACAGGGAACACAGATACGCAGTATTTT.

The V gene is TRBV4-3, the J gene TRBJ2-3; D gene uncertain. V was pared by 1 base and J by 2 bases, with 4 bases between. Looked up from germline, CDR1 is LGHNA and CDR2 is YSLEER. The CDR3 has 13 residues. The DNA for the CDR3 is TGCGCCAGCAGCCAAGCTACCACAGATACGCAGTATTTT. Translation gives CASSQATTDTQYF.

In this sample, this clonotype turned up a few times. The gene calls are TRBV5-6 and TRBJ2-1; tentatively, D is TRBD1 (5 bases). Germline CDR1 and CDR2: SGHDT and YYEEEE. Between the trimmed V and J ends, which lost 5 bases and 9 bases, there was a span of 21 bases. CDR3 length equals 15 residues. CDR3 protein: CASRSWGYNGVEQFF. The CDR3 coding sequence is TGTGCCAGCAGGTCCTGGGGCTACAATGGCGTTGAGCAGTTCTTC.

This clonotype was detected ten times or more. V gene TRBV4-1 combines with J gene TRBJ1-1; D remains ambiguous. Germline V gene lookup returns CDR1 MGHRA and CDR2 YSYEKL. V was cut by 2 bases and J by 6 bases, with 10 bases left in between. The CDR3 runs 13 residues. Here the CDR3 reads CASSQFLAAEAFF. In nucleotides, the CDR3 is TGCGCCAGCAGCCAATTTCTAGCCGCTGAAGCTTTCTTT.

This clonotype was counted between two and nine times. V gene TRBV4-1 combines with J gene TRBJ2-5; 14 bases map to TRBD2. The CDR3 has 19 residues. The ends lost 1 base at V and 4 bases at J; junction bases unmatched: 11. Germline assignment: CDR1 MGHRA and CDR2 YSYEKL. CDR3 amino acids: CASSQVGTSGRIVRETQYF. DNA of the CDR3: TGCGCCAGCAGCCAAGTGGGGACTAGCGGGAGAATTGTCAGAGAGACCCAGTACTTC.

This clonotype has more than one count but fewer than ten. This chain links TRBV12-3 or TRBV12-4 with TRBJ2-7; D is ambiguous. The CDR3 runs to 11 residues. Trimming removed 3 bases from V and 6 bases from J, with 6 bases in between. The CDR3 DNA reads TGTGCCAGCAGTTTTGCCCGCGAGCAGTACTTC. It yields the protein CASSFAREQYF.

The gene calls are TRBV20-1 and TRBJ2-7, with TRBD2 matching over 9 bases. The CDR3 extends over 13 amino acids. Germline V gives CDR1 DFQATT, CDR2 SNEGSKA (reference sequence). Unmatched junction bases numbered 6, after V lost 3 bases and J lost 6 bases. The CDR3 region has the DNA TGCAGTGCTAGGGCTAGCGGGGTCCCCGAGCAGTACTTC. It encodes CSARASGVPEQYF.

This clonotype was seen a handful of times. The gene calls are TRBV9 and TRBJ1-1; the match to TRBD1 covers 12 bases. Germline V gene sequence: CDR1 SGDLS, CDR2 YYNGEE. V gave up 4 bases and J gave up 8 bases; unmatched junction bases: 15. The CDR3 contains 17 residues. CDR3 residues: CASSPGTGGVLGSEAFF. For the CDR3, the DNA is TGTGCCAGCAGCCCCGGGACAGGGGGCGTATTGGGGTCAGAAGCTTTCTTT.

V and J are TRBV15 and TRBJ2-7; TRBD1 matches at 7 bases. The V gene's germline CDR1 is LNHNV and CDR2 YYDKDF (reference sequence). Trimming cost V 4 bases and J 4 bases; bases outside gene matches: 7. The CDR3 has 14 amino acids. CDR3 loop: CATSISGTEYEQYF. In nucleotides, the CDR3 is TGTGCCACCAGCATATCCGGGACAGAATACGAGCAGTACTTC.